A single sample gave rise to the 26 T cell receptor beta chains below, sequenced in a study of T cell changes during pregnancy in multiple sclerosis. Generated by immunoSEQ multiplex PCR, the TCRdb table keeps only in-frame clones and is missing some. Of around 80,000 clones in the sample, 92% were seen once. Source: peripheral blood, taken before pregnancy. These TCRs come from a female donor with multiple sclerosis, enrolled in a pregnancy study.

The chain is built from TRBV6-1 and TRBJ2-1, with 10 bases matching TRBD2. CDR1 and CDR2 from the germline V gene are MNHNS and SASEGT. The CDR3 totals 18 residues. J gave up 5 bases and V 1 base, and 11 bases lay outside the gene matches. The CDR3, as DNA: TGTGCCAGCAGTGAAGGGACTAGCGGCCCATTCCTCCACAATGAGCAGTTCTTC. The encoded protein is CASSEGTSGPFLHNEQFF.

This sequence joins TRBV7-9 and TRBJ2-7, with TRBD2 identical over 12 bases. The CDR3 is made up of 17 amino acids. CDR1 is SEHNR, CDR2 FQNEAQ, per germline (reference sequence). V shed 5 bases, J shed 4 bases, and the junction held 12 bases outside the gene matches. CDR3 bases: TGTGCCAGCAGCCCCGGACTAGCGGGAAGACCGTCTTACGAGCAGTACTTC. The encoded protein is CASSPGLAGRPSYEQYF.

V is TRBV7-9 and J is TRBJ2-7; a possible D gene is TRBD1 (5 bases). The CDR3 is 13 residues long. Germline V gene lookup returns CDR1 SEHNR and CDR2 FQNEAQ (reference sequence). V gave up 7 bases and J gave up 2 bases, with 12 bases separating them. Here the CDR3 DNA reads TGTGCCAGCACCCCCCAGGACACCTACGAGCAGTACTTC. It translates to CASTPQDTYEQYF. Using reference TRBV7-9 and TRBJ2-7 for the parts outside the CDR3, the full variable domain is DTGVSQNPRHKITKRGQNVTFRCDPISEHNRLYWYRQTLGQGPEFLTYFQNEAQLEKSRLLSDRFSAERPKGSFSTLEIQRTEQGDSAMYLCASTPQDTYEQYFGPGTRLTVT.

The chain has TRBV29-1 and TRBJ2-7; D is uncertain. Germline loops: CDR1 SQVTM, CDR2 ANQGSEA. The CDR3 extends over 13 amino acids. V was pared by 4 bases and J by 0 bases, with 10 bases between. The CDR3 is CSVGSVSSYEQYF. The CDR3 nucleotides read TGCAGCGTTGGGTCCGTGAGCTCCTACGAGCAGTACTTC.

This chain links TRBV6-1 with TRBJ2-4; possible D gene TRBD2, 6 bases. Germline V gene sequence: CDR1 MNHNS, CDR2 SASEGT. Trimming pared 2 bases from V and 0 bases from J, leaving 17 bases between. This CDR3 has 18 residues. Written as DNA, the CDR3 is TGTGCCAGCAGTGAAAGGGACTTACCTGTGATAGCCAAAAACATTCAGTACTTC. It translates to CASSERDLPVIAKNIQYF.

V usage is TRBV5-6 and J usage is TRBJ2-7; 8 positions agree with TRBD1. The CDR3 consists of 13 residues. Trimming took 4 bases from V and 2 from J; bases not matched to a gene: 2. Germline V gene data show CDR1 as SGHDT and CDR2 as YYEEEE. In DNA form, the CDR3 reads TGTGCCAGCAGCCTGGACAGGGCCTACGAGCAGTACTTC. This sequence encodes CASSLDRAYEQYF. Filled out from reference TRBV5-6 and TRBJ2-7, the complete variable domain reads DAGVTQSPTHLIKTRGQQVTLRCSPKSGHDTVSWYQQALGQGPQFIFQYYEEEERQRGNFPDRFSGHQFPNYSSELNVNALLLGDSALYLCASSLDRAYEQYFGPGTRLTVT.

The gene calls are TRBV28 and TRBJ2-2; 8 nucleotides match TRBD2. J lost 5 bases, V lost 3 bases, and 8 bases had no gene match. Germline V gene data show CDR1 as MDHEN and CDR2 as SYDVKM. This CDR3 comprises 16 residues. CDR3 region: CASSLVGRAGTGELFF. The DNA of the CDR3 is TGTGCCAGCAGTTTGGTCGGGAGGGCGGGGACCGGGGAGCTGTTTTTT.

J is TRBJ2-7 and V is TRBV7-8, with D possibly TRBD2 on 5 matching bases. Germline-derived CDR1 and CDR2 are SGHVS and FQNEAQ. The CDR3 spans 17 residues. V lost 5 bases, J lost 1 base, and 21 bases lay in between. The CDR3 reads CASSRRSAPGTSYEQYF. CDR3 sequence (DNA): TGTGCCAGCAGCCGCCGGTCCGCCCCGGGAACGTCCTACGAGCAGTACTTC.

This clone was seen just once. The J gene is TRBJ2-6, the V gene TRBV7-6; possibly TRBD1 for D (6 bases). This CDR3 has 16 residues. The V end was cut by 6 bases, the J end by 4 bases, with 16 bases between. CDR1 is SGHVS and CDR2 is FNYEAQ in the germline V gene. The CDR3, as DNA: TGTGCCAGCAGTCGTACCAGGGGTCTGGGGGCCAACGTCCTGACTTTC. Its protein product is CASSRTRGLGANVLTF.

The V gene is TRBV11-2, the J gene TRBJ2-1, with TRBD1 matching over 10 bases. Germline CDR1 and CDR2: SGHAT and FQNNGV. The CDR3 runs 13 residues. Trimming removed 4 bases from V and 14 bases from J; junction bases left unmatched: 8. CDR3 sequence reads: CASSSRDRGRKFF. The CDR3 DNA reads as TGTGCCAGCAGCTCCCGGGACAGGGGCCGCAAGTTCTTC. Supplemented by reference TRBV11-2 and TRBJ2-1, the full variable domain reads EAGVAQSPRYKIIEKRQSVAFWCNPISGHATLYWYQQILGQGPKLLIQFQNNGVVDDSQLPKDRFSAERLKGVDSTLKIQPAKLEDSAVYLCASSSRDRGRKFFGPGTRLTVL.

The rearrangement joins TRBV7-9 to TRBJ2-7, with D maybe TRBD2 (6 bases). The V gene lost 5 bases and the J gene lost 0 bases, with 8 bases spanning the gap. CDR1 and CDR2 (germline): SEHNR, FQNEAQ (reference sequence). This CDR3 has 13 residues. The DNA of the CDR3 is TGTGCCAGCAGCCCGGGACTCTCCTACGAGCAGTACTTC. It codes for CASSPGLSYEQYF.

This clone showed up just once. The V call is TRBV5-4, the J call TRBJ1-2; 7 bases match TRBD1. Trimming took 5 bases from V and 2 from J; bases not matched to a gene: 6. The CDR3 runs 14 residues. Germline loops: CDR1 SGHNT, CDR2 YYREEE (reference sequence). In DNA, the CDR3 is TGTGCCAGCAGGAGAGCAGGGGGGAACTATGGCTACACCTTC. Amino acid sequence: CASRRAGGNYGYTF.

V and J are TRBV16 and TRBJ2-5; D remains unclear. From germline, CDR1 is KGHSY and CDR2 FQNENV. Trimming stripped 4 bases from V and 4 bases from J, with 4 bases between. CDR3 length: 11 residues. The CDR3 nucleotides are TGTGCCAGCAGCCCCGGAGAGACCCAGTACTTC. Amino acid sequence: CASSPGETQYF.

The chain combines TRBV6-5 with TRBJ2-2; D is unresolved. CDR3 size: 16 residues. The V end lost 3 bases, the J end lost 6 bases, and 17 bases lay between the germline ends. From germline, CDR1 is MNHEY and CDR2 SVGAGI. The CDR3 region is CASSYLLLSWPGELFF. In DNA form, the CDR3 reads TGTGCCAGCAGTTATCTTCTTTTATCGTGGCCCGGGGAGCTGTTTTTT.

The rearrangement uses TRBV27 and TRBJ2-5; no firm D call. Deletions cut 8 bases from V and 5 bases from J, with 12 bases between. Germline-derived CDR1 and CDR2 are MNHEY and SMNVEV (reference sequence). The CDR3 consists of 12 residues. CDR3 DNA: TGTGCCAGCCGAACCCCCGGGGAGACCCAGTACTTC. Its translation: CASRTPGETQYF.

The rearrangement links TRBV2 to TRBJ2-3; 7 bases align to TRBD1. The CDR3 contains 15 residues. Germline V lookup: CDR1 SNHLY, CDR2 FYNNEI. The J segment lost 1 base and the V segment lost 6 bases, leaving 7 bases of the junction unmatched. DNA of the CDR3: TGTGCCAGCAGAGCCACAGGGGCACGCACAGATACGCAGTATTTT. The encoded protein is CASRATGARTDTQYF.

The chain's CDR3 is CASSPGTGQGYGYTF. As DNA, the CDR3 is TGTGCCAGCAGCCCAGGAACTGGACAGGGCTATGGCTACACCTTC. V is TRBV11-2 and J is TRBJ1-2; 8 nucleotides match TRBD1. The CDR3 extends over 15 amino acids. J lost 4 bases, V lost 5 bases, and 9 bases had no gene match. CDR1 and CDR2 from the germline V gene are SGHAT and FQNNGV.

This clone was picked up one time. The J gene is TRBJ2-7, the V gene TRBV28, with TRBD2 identical over 7 bases. This CDR3 has 17 residues. CDR1 is MDHEN and CDR2 is SYDVKM in the germline V gene. The ends lost 5 bases at V and 3 bases at J; junction bases unmatched: 16. In nucleotides, the CDR3 is TGTGCCAGCAGTCCCCTTACCCCGGGAGGTCACGACTACGAGCAGTACTTC. Translation gives CASSPLTPGGHDYEQYF.

The chain links TRBV11-2 to TRBJ2-7, with D unclear. The ends were cut back, 3 bases at V and 5 bases at J, with 8 bases in the middle. This CDR3 is 12 amino acids long. Per the germline V gene, CDR1 is SGHAT and CDR2 is FQNNGV. CDR3 sequence (DNA): TGTGCCAGCAGCTTCATTTGGCACGAGCAGTACTTC. It codes for CASSFIWHEQYF.

J is TRBJ1-1 and V is TRBV28, with 11 bases matching TRBD1. Germline loops: CDR1 MDHEN, CDR2 SYDVKM. V gave up 4 bases and J gave up 3 bases; unmatched junction bases: 7. This CDR3 contains 16 residues. The DNA for the CDR3 is TGTGCCAGCAGTTCCGGGACAGGGGGTAGGGACACTGAAGCTTTCTTT. Its translation: CASSSGTGGRDTEAFF.

This chain joins TRBV18 and TRBJ2-1; D is uncertain. This CDR3 has 15 residues. The ends were cut back, 0 bases at V and 4 bases at J, with 10 bases in the middle. CDR1 and CDR2 from the germline V gene are KGHSH and LQKENI. Here the CDR3 DNA reads TGTGCCAGCTCACCACCCGGTTTCAATTACAATGAGCAGTTCTTC. It yields the protein CASSPPGFNYNEQFF.

This clone was found once. The genes are TRBV29-1 and TRBJ1-1; 12 nucleotides match TRBD1. The CDR3 sequence is 16 residues long. V trimming: 4 bases; J trimming: 5 bases; junction bases outside the gene matches: 11. In germline, CDR1 is SQVTM, CDR2 ANQGSEA. The CDR3: CSVVGGDRGLETEAFF. In DNA form, the CDR3 reads TGCAGCGTTGTGGGGGGGGACAGGGGGCTGGAAACTGAAGCTTTCTTT.

The chain carries TRBV27 and TRBJ1-2, with 7 bases lining up with TRBD1. Trimming at V came to 6 bases and at J to 3 bases, leaving 13 bases not matched to a gene. In germline, CDR1 is MNHEY, CDR2 SMNVEV (reference sequence). This CDR3 has 16 amino acids. The chain's CDR3 is CASSPYRGRSDYGYTF. The CDR3, as DNA: TGTGCCAGCAGCCCGTACAGGGGCCGCTCGGACTATGGCTACACCTTC.

This clone showed up just a few times. The chain carries TRBV7-9 and TRBJ2-2, with 11 bases aligning to TRBD2. V dropped 3 bases and J dropped 0; count of bases not matched to a gene: 6. This CDR3 has 18 residues. Germline CDR1 is SEHNR and CDR2 is FQNEAQ (reference sequence). DNA for the CDR3: TGTGCCAGCAGCTTTCTAGCGGGAGGACGAGCGAACACCGGGGAGCTGTTTTTT. Translating gives CASSFLAGGRANTGELFF.

The chain has TRBV28 and TRBJ2-7; 12 bases align to TRBD2. V lost 5 bases, J lost 2 bases, and 7 bases stayed unmatched. This CDR3 contains 16 residues. CDR1 is MDHEN and CDR2 is SYDVKM in the germline V gene. This chain's CDR3 is CASSPPTSGSTYEQYF. CDR3 sequence (DNA): TGTGCCAGCAGTCCACCGACTAGCGGGAGTACCTACGAGCAGTACTTC.

V usage is TRBV6-1 and J usage is TRBJ2-7, with TRBD2 as a possible D gene (5 bases). Germline V lookup: CDR1 MNHNS, CDR2 SASEGT. The CDR3 runs 15 residues. V was clipped by 0 bases and J by 3 bases, with 12 bases between them. The CDR3: CASSEAAGPYYEQYF. The CDR3 DNA is TGTGCCAGCAGTGAAGCTGCGGGTCCATACTACGAGCAGTACTTC.